The clone carrying this T cell receptor (beta chain) was detected many times. Its specificity is not known. Libraries of TCR beta came from quantitative 5'-RACE with molecular barcodes. From the 5' RACE reads, TCRdb called clonotypes with MiXCR, one entry per CDR3 protein. The sample consists of some 150,000 distinct CDR3 sequences, approximately 10% of them appearing once. This specimen belongs to a study of CD8 T cells in ankylosing spondylitis. Study-level findings and limits: Certain motif variants had earlier been reported in reactive arthritis synovial fluid and blood. The authors found the disease-linked clones to be CD8+ and relatively rare in peripheral blood.

The length of the CDR3 is 13 residues. Trimming removed 7 bases at V and 5 bases at J, with 13 bases between. The germline CDR1 and CDR2 sequences are MNHNS and SASEGT. The chain has TRBV6-1 and TRBJ2-3, with TRBD2 as a possible D gene (5 bases). This sequence was found in a female donor with ankylosing spondylitis or in good health (not recorded which). What was sequenced was blood, either unsorted or a sorted T cell fraction (not recorded which). CDR3 in DNA: TGTGCCAGCAAGAATAGCGTAAAAGATACGCAGTATTTT. Protein product: CASKNSVKDTQYF.